Here is one T cell receptor (beta chain) with its context. This table comes from immunoSEQ multiplex PCR, and its TCRdb copy is limited to in-frame clones, with some not included. The sample holds more than 2 million clones, about 95% seen once. The data originate from a study of shared clonotypes between healthy human individuals. Unmatched junction bases numbered 5, after V lost 0 bases and J lost 4 bases. There are 15 residues in the CDR3. In germline, CDR1 is GTSNPN, CDR2 SVGIG (reference sequence). Naive CD8 cells comprised CD45RO-negative, CCR7-positively selected cells, excluding terminally differentiated effector memory CD45RA+ cells. Healthy and HIV-negative, the adult donors had no recent acute infections or vaccinations.

This TCR was sampled from a man aged 18 to 29 in good health. The V gene is TRBV30, the J gene TRBJ2-7; TRBD2 agrees at 11 bases. The sample consisted of naive CD8+ T cells sorted from blood. The CDR3 reads CAWSVLAGAAYEQYF. The CDR3 nucleotides are TGTGCCTGGAGTGTACTAGCGGGGGCGGCGTACGAGCAGTACTTC.